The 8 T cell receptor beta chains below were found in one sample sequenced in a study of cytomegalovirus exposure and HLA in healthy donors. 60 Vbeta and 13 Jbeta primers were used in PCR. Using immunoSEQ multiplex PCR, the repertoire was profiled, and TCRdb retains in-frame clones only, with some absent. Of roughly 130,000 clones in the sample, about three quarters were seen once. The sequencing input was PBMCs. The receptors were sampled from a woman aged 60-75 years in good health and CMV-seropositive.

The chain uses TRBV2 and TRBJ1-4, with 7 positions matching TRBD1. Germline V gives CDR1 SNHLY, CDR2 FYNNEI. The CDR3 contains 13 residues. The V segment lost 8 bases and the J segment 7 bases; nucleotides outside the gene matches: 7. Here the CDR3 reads CASATGLGEKLFF. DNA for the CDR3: TGTGCCAGCGCGACAGGGCTCGGTGAAAAACTGTTTTTT.

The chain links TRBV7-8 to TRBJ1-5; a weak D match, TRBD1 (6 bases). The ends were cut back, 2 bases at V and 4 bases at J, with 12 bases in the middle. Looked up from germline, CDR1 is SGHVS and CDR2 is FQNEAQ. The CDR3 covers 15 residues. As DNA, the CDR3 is TGTGCCAGCAGCTTAAGGGGGACATGGAATCAGCCCCAGCATTTT. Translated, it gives CASSLRGTWNQPQHF.

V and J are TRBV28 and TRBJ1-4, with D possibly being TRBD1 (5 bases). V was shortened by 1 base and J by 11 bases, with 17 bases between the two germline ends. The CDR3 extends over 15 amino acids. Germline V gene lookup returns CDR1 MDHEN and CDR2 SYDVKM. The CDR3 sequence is CASSLLARRAGKLFF. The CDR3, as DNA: TGTGCCAGCAGTTTATTGGCCAGGAGGGCAGGGAAACTGTTTTTT.

The CDR3 DNA follows: TGTGCCAGCAGCTTGGGACTAGCGGGGGGCCGATACAATGAGCAGTTCTTC. Its protein is CASSLGLAGGRYNEQFF. V and J are TRBV5-4 and TRBJ2-1; 13 nucleotides match TRBD2. The CDR3 has 17 residues. Germline trimming cut 0 bases from V and 4 bases from J; bases unmatched to any gene: 4. Germline CDR1 SGHNT, CDR2 YYREEE (reference sequence).

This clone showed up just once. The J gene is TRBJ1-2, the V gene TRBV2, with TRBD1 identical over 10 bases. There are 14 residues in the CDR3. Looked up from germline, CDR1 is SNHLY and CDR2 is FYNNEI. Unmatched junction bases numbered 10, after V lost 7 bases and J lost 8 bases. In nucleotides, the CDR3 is TGTGCCAGCAACGGCGGGACAGGGGAAGGCGGCTACACCTTC. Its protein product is CASNGGTGEGGYTF. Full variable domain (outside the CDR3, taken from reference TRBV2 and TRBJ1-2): EPEVTQTPSHQVTQMGQEVILRCVPISNHLYFYWYRQILGQKVEFLVSFYNNEISEKSEIFDDQFSVERPDGSNFTLKIRSTKLEDSAMYFCASNGGTGEGGYTFGSGTRLTVV.

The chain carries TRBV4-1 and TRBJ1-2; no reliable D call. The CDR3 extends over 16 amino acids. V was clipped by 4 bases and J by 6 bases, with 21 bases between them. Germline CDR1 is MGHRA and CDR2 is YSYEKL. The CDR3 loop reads CASSPVTLKYPNGYTF. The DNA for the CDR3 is TGCGCCAGCAGCCCCGTCACGCTAAAGTATCCCAATGGCTACACCTTC.

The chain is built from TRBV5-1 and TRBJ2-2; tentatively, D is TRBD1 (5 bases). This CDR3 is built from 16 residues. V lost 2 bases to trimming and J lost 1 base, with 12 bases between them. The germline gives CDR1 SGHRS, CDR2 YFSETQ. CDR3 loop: CASSLWQGRNTGELFF. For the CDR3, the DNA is TGCGCCAGCAGCTTATGGCAGGGTAGGAACACCGGGGAGCTGTTTTTT.

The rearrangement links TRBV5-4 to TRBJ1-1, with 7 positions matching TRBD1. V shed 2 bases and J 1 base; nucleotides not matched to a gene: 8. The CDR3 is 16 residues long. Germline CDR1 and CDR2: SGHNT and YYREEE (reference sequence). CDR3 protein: CASSLPGQERNTEAFF. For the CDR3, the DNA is TGTGCCAGCAGCTTACCCGGACAGGAAAGGAACACTGAAGCTTTCTTT. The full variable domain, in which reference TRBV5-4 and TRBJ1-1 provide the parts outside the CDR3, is ETGVTQSPTHLIKTRGQQVTLRCSSQSGHNTVSWYQQALGQGPQFIFQYYREEENGRGNFPPRFSGLQFPNYSSELNVNALELDDSALYLCASSLPGQERNTEAFFGQGTRLTVV.